The present T cell receptor beta chain was sequenced within a study of graft-versus-host responses after intestinal transplantation. Data came from immunoSEQ multiplex PCR; TCRdb stores just in-frame clones and leaves some out. The sample consists of about 57,000 clones, about 90% of them appearing once. Sample: PBMCs, taken 26 days after transplant. This TCR was sampled from a human patient who received an intestinal transplant, so some T cells may come from the graft donor.

The CDR3 here is CASSSQREFYNEQFF. CDR3 nucleotides: TGTGCCAGCTCATCCCAGCGGGAGTTCTACAATGAGCAGTTCTTC. The chain has TRBV18 and TRBJ2-1; TRBD2 aligns across 8 bases. This CDR3 comprises 15 residues. V shed 5 bases, J shed 3 bases, and the junction held 6 bases outside the gene matches. Germline CDR1 is KGHSH and CDR2 is LQKENI.